This T cell receptor beta chain was sequenced for a study of somatic mutations in cytotoxic T cells in rheumatoid arthritis. Study summary: Blood from the patient (about 30 ml EDTA) was drawn right after diagnosis, pretreatment.

Assay: immunoSEQ multiplex PCR; the TCRdb copy retains only in-frame clones and omits some. Of 10,000 to 12,000 clones detected, about 91% appear once; the ten largest clones hold about 1%. This clone was picked up a small number of times. Its antigen is still unknown. Overall study results and limits: Rheumatoid arthritis patients showed CD8+ clonality increasing with age, unlike healthy controls. There were about an eighth of the 65 patients in whom the largest CD8+ clone exceeded 20% of CD8+ cells.

This sequence was found in a woman between 18 and 29 years old with rheumatoid arthritis. Sequences were obtained from CD4+ T cells sorted from blood.

The CDR3 protein is CAWSRMTQANSPLHF. CDR3 coding DNA: TGTGCCTGGAGTCGGATGACGCAGGCTAATTCACCCCTCCACTTT. The chain has TRBV30 and TRBJ1-6; D is unclear. Germline loops: CDR1 GTSNPN, CDR2 SVGIG (reference sequence). The CDR3 has 15 residues. V was trimmed by 2 bases and J by 6 bases, leaving 14 bases between them.